This T cell receptor (beta chain) was captured by sequencing in a study of PD-1 blockade in classical Hodgkin lymphoma. General study points: While CD8+ TCR diversity did not rise significantly by C4D1, CD4+ TCR diversity did. Exclusion was the outcome for patients who began nivolumab under 1 year after ASCT.

The table came from immunoSEQ multiplex PCR; TCRdb's copy has only in-frame clones and leaves some out. Of almost 100,000 clones in the sample, about nine tenths were seen once. With respect to this clone: Its matching antigen is unknown.

Each patient experienced a relapse that followed autologous stem cell transplantation, and brentuximab vedotin exposure varied. Complete response, partial response or progressive disease were the best responses. This CDR3 is 16 amino acids long. Germline V gene lookup returns CDR1 SNHLY and CDR2 FYNNEI. Trimming stripped 0 bases from V and 8 bases from J, with 17 bases between. The origin of this receptor is a human donor with classical Hodgkin lymphoma. This sample comprised peripheral blood mononuclear cells (PBMCs), obtained at baseline. The chain joins TRBV2 to TRBJ2-4; D is perhaps TRBD1 (6 bases). The CDR3: CASSEALQGNWDIQYF. The CDR3 coding sequence is TGTGCCAGCAGTGAAGCGCTTCAGGGGAACTGGGACATTCAGTACTTC.